Listed here are 31 T cell receptor beta chains from one sample, sequenced in a study of OX40 agonist ivuxolimab in advanced cancers. Some clones are missing from TCRdb's copy, which holds only in-frame ones; the method was immunoSEQ multiplex PCR. The sample includes tens of thousands of clones, over 75% of them seen just once. The source material was CD4+ or CD8+ T cells sorted from blood, sampled in a trial of the OX40 agonist ivuxolimab. The origin of the receptors is an adult with an advanced solid tumor such as melanoma, head and neck, liver or kidney cancer.

The chain recombines TRBV27 with TRBJ2-7; 8 nucleotides match TRBD2. Germline V lookup: CDR1 MNHEY, CDR2 SMNVEV (reference sequence). There are 16 residues in the CDR3. The ends lost 3 bases at V and 0 bases at J; junction bases unmatched: 7. CDR3 region: CASSFGLAGPSYEQYF. The CDR3 region has the DNA TGTGCCAGCAGTTTCGGCCTAGCGGGTCCCTCCTACGAGCAGTACTTC.

The DNA of the CDR3 is TGTGCCAGCAGCGCCCAGGGATTCAATTCACCCCTCCACTTT. Protein: CASSAQGFNSPLHF. The rearrangement links TRBV13 to TRBJ1-6, with D possibly being TRBD1 (5 bases). Germline V lookup: CDR1 PRHDT, CDR2 FYEKMQ (reference sequence). Trimming removed 5 bases from V and 7 bases from J, with 12 bases in between. The CDR3 is 14 amino acids.

The chain recombines TRBV4-1 with TRBJ2-7; 7 nucleotides match TRBD1. The junction had 6 bases not matched to a gene; V was cut back by 1 base and J by 3 bases. The CDR3 has 15 residues. CDR1 is MGHRA and CDR2 is YSYEKL in the germline V gene. The CDR3: CASSQVSGGVYEQYF. In nucleotides, the CDR3 is TGCGCCAGCAGCCAAGTCTCAGGGGGTGTCTACGAGCAGTACTTC.

This clone has just one count. The chain couples TRBV5-4 to TRBJ2-2; D uncertain. The germline V and J ends were trimmed by 0 bases and 1 base, with 7 bases remaining between them. This CDR3 contains 15 residues. Germline loops: CDR1 SGHNT, CDR2 YYREEE (reference sequence). The CDR3 DNA reads as TGTGCCAGCAGCTTGGAATTGGAGAACACCGGGGAGCTGTTTTTT. Translating it yields CASSLELENTGELFF.

V and J are TRBV7-9 and TRBJ2-1, with 7 nucleotides matching TRBD1. Germline V gene sequence: CDR1 SEHNR, CDR2 FQNEAQ (reference sequence). This CDR3 comprises 13 residues. The trim removed 5 bases at V and 6 bases at J, leaving 4 bases unmatched. Here the CDR3 DNA reads TGTGCCAGCAGCCCAGGGGGTCGCAATGAGCAGTTCTTC. Its protein is CASSPGGRNEQFF.

V usage is TRBV5-4 and J usage is TRBJ2-1; D unclear. The germline CDR1 and CDR2 sequences are SGHNT and YYREEE (reference sequence). The length of the CDR3 is 12 residues. V was pared by 1 base and J by 9 bases, with 8 bases between. The CDR3 is CASSLSAAEQFF. Written as DNA, the CDR3 is TGTGCCAGCAGCTTGAGTGCGGCTGAGCAGTTCTTC.

The chain joins TRBV18 to TRBJ2-1; 8 bases line up with TRBD1. This CDR3 is 15 amino acids long. V shed 4 bases and J 3 bases; nucleotides not matched to a gene: 5. Per the germline V gene, CDR1 is KGHSH and CDR2 is LQKENI. The CDR3 sequence: CASSREGQDYNEQFF. CDR3 in DNA: TGTGCCAGCTCACGTGAGGGACAGGACTACAATGAGCAGTTCTTC.

In its sample, this clone was seen once. The V gene is TRBV28, the J gene TRBJ2-1, with TRBD2 identical over 13 bases. CDR1 is MDHEN and CDR2 is SYDVKM in the germline V gene. This CDR3 comprises 19 residues. Unmatched junction bases numbered 12, after V lost 4 bases and J lost 3 bases. The CDR3 spells CASSSSLGTSGTLYNEQFF. As DNA, the CDR3 is TGTGCCAGCAGTTCGTCTCTTGGGACTAGCGGGACACTCTACAATGAGCAGTTCTTC. Based on the CDR3 plus reference TRBV28 and TRBJ2-1, the full variable domain is DVKVTQSSRYLVKRTGEKVFLECVQDMDHENMFWYRQDPGLGLRLIYFSYDVKMKEKGDIPEGYSVSREKKERFSLILESASTNQTSMYLCASSSSLGTSGTLYNEQFFGPGTRLTVL.

This chain joins TRBV27 and TRBJ1-5; tentative D call: TRBD1 (6 bases). Per the germline V gene, CDR1 is MNHEY and CDR2 is SMNVEV (reference sequence). The V and J ends lost 2 bases and 0 bases respectively, with 8 bases between them. The length of the CDR3 is 15 residues. The CDR3 DNA is TGTGCCAGCAGTTTAGGGGGGCTTAGCAATCAGCCCCAGCATTTT. Encoded protein: CASSLGGLSNQPQHF.

This rearrangement joins TRBV19 to TRBJ1-1; 7 bases are shared with TRBD1. This CDR3 region has 16 residues. Germline V CDR1 and CDR2: LNHDA, SQIVND (reference sequence). V dropped 6 bases and J dropped 1; count of bases not matched to a gene: 11. The CDR3 nucleotides are TGTGCCAGTAGCAATGTAGGGACAGCCAAGAACACTGAAGCTTTCTTT. This sequence encodes CASSNVGTAKNTEAFF.

The chain joins TRBV2 to TRBJ2-5; D could derive from TRBD1 or TRBD2 (5 bases each). Germline CDR1 SNHLY, CDR2 FYNNEI. The V gene lost 4 bases and the J gene lost 2 bases, with 20 bases spanning the gap. This CDR3 has 17 amino acids. The CDR3 is CASSASGPPNTQETQYF. CDR3 DNA: TGTGCCAGCAGTGCGTCGGGACCCCCTAATACACAAGAGACCCAGTACTTC.

The chain has TRBV5-6 and TRBJ1-1; 11 positions agree with TRBD1. Germline V gene sequence: CDR1 SGHDT, CDR2 YYEEEE. V lost 4 bases and J lost 7; bases outside the gene matches: 3. There are 13 residues in the CDR3. The CDR3 DNA reads as TGTGCCAGCAGCCTAGGGACAGGGGGTGAAGCTTTCTTT. It translates to CASSLGTGGEAFF.

V usage is TRBV5-4 and J usage is TRBJ2-7; TRBD1 agrees at 9 bases. V lost 4 bases to trimming and J lost 6 bases; unmatched junction nucleotides: 8. Germline V gives CDR1 SGHNT, CDR2 YYREEE (reference sequence). The CDR3 consists of 14 residues. CDR3 region: CASSLNRGPVEQYF. CDR3 DNA sequence: TGTGCCAGCAGCCTCAACAGGGGGCCCGTCGAGCAGTACTTC.

This clone occurred once. This chain joins TRBV9 and TRBJ2-3, with D unclear. This CDR3 has 11 amino acids. Trimming shortened V by 3 bases and J by 6 bases, and 5 bases separated the two germline ends. Germline assignment: CDR1 SGDLS and CDR2 YYNGEE. CDR3 region: CASSARDTQYF. In DNA form, the CDR3 reads TGTGCCAGCAGCGCCCGGGATACGCAGTATTTT.

This clone was observed once. The rearrangement links TRBV9 to TRBJ2-1; no clear D. This CDR3 has 16 amino acids. V was pared by 0 bases and J by 13 bases, with 23 bases between. CDR1 and CDR2 (germline): SGDLS, YYNGEE. The CDR3: CASSVEPHLYRHHQFF. CDR3 nucleotide sequence: TGTGCCAGCAGCGTAGAACCCCATCTTTACAGACACCACCAGTTCTTC.

The chain uses TRBV5-5 and TRBJ2-2, with D unresolved. Per the germline V gene, CDR1 is SGHKS and CDR2 is YYEKEE (reference sequence). CDR3 length: 12 residues. The germline V and J ends were trimmed by 0 bases and 7 bases, with 4 bases remaining between them. The CDR3 protein is CASSLVGGELFF. The CDR3 DNA follows: TGTGCCAGCAGCTTGGTGGGCGGGGAGCTGTTTTTT.

This chain connects TRBV9 to TRBJ1-1; a possible D gene is TRBD1 (5 bases). The germline V gene encodes CDR1 SGDLS and CDR2 YYNGEE. The length of the CDR3 is 14 residues. Trimming shortened V by 2 bases and J by 4 bases, and 12 bases separated the two germline ends. The CDR3 region is CASSVGPQGTEAFF. DNA of the CDR3: TGTGCCAGCAGCGTGGGACCCCAGGGCACTGAAGCTTTCTTT.

By share, this clone counts as medium-sized. V and J are TRBV9 and TRBJ2-2, with 7 bases matching TRBD1. From germline, CDR1 is SGDLS and CDR2 YYNGEE. J was trimmed by 1 base and V by 4 bases; bases with no gene match: 4. The CDR3 consists of 15 residues. CDR3 bases: TGTGCCAGCAGCCTTCGGACAGGGAACACCGGGGAGCTGTTTTTT. It encodes CASSLRTGNTGELFF.

The chain combines TRBV15 with TRBJ1-4; D is perhaps TRBD1 (6 bases). Germline V lookup: CDR1 LNHNV, CDR2 YYDKDF (reference sequence). This CDR3 comprises 16 residues. The V end was cut by 4 bases, the J end by 7 bases, with 19 bases between. The CDR3 protein is CATSTPQGSDFEKLFF. CDR3 in DNA: TGTGCCACCAGCACCCCTCAGGGGTCGGATTTTGAAAAACTGTTTTTT.

The V and J genes are TRBV19 and TRBJ2-5, with TRBD1 identical over 7 bases. V dropped 1 base and J dropped 1; count of bases not matched to a gene: 3. The CDR3 totals 15 residues. CDR1 and CDR2 (germline): LNHDA, SQIVND (reference sequence). CDR3 region: CASSIVGQPQETQYF. In nucleotides, the CDR3 is TGTGCCAGTAGTATAGTGGGACAGCCCCAAGAGACCCAGTACTTC.

The chain links TRBV27 to TRBJ2-1; 11 bases agree with TRBD1. Germline CDR1 and CDR2: MNHEY and SMNVEV (reference sequence). The V segment lost 4 bases and the J segment 9 bases; nucleotides outside the gene matches: 8. CDR3 length: 15 amino acids. This CDR3 reads CASSSLGQGAREQFF. The CDR3 region has the DNA TGTGCCAGCAGTTCTCTAGGACAGGGGGCGCGTGAGCAGTTCTTC.

The genes are TRBV27 and TRBJ2-1, with D maybe TRBD2 (5 bases). The CDR3 has 15 residues. Germline assignment: CDR1 MNHEY and CDR2 SMNVEV (reference sequence). Trimming removed 2 bases from V and 12 bases from J, with 20 bases in between. DNA of the CDR3: TGTGCCAGCAGTTTAGAGGGAGCCCGGCACCTTGGGCAGTTCTTC. Translated: CASSLEGARHLGQFF.

The gene calls are TRBV30 and TRBJ1-5; no firm D call. Per germline, CDR1 GTSNPN and CDR2 SVGIG (reference sequence). Trimming took off 1 base at V and 9 bases at J, with 16 bases between the two ends. This CDR3 comprises 14 residues. CDR3 region: CAWSEPSVYRPQHF. In DNA, the CDR3 is TGTGCCTGGAGTGAGCCCTCTGTCTACCGGCCCCAGCATTTT.

This chain links TRBV19 with TRBJ1-6; 11 bases align to TRBD1. Germline loops: CDR1 LNHDA, CDR2 SQIVND (reference sequence). The CDR3 totals 15 residues. Trimming took 3 bases from V and 7 from J; bases not matched to a gene: 2. The CDR3 region is CASSIGTGGNSPLHF. CDR3 in DNA: TGTGCCAGTAGTATCGGGACAGGGGGAAATTCACCCCTCCACTTT.

The chain couples TRBV6-6 to TRBJ2-5; no firm D call. V shed 0 bases and J shed 3 bases, with 8 bases lying between them. The CDR3 runs to 14 residues. CDR1 is MNHNY and CDR2 is SVGAGI in the germline V gene (reference sequence). The CDR3 loop is CASSYSLPKETQYF. Written as DNA, the CDR3 is TGTGCCAGCAGTTACTCGCTGCCCAAAGAGACCCAGTACTTC.

This clone has just one count. This sequence joins TRBV28 and TRBJ2-3; D possibly corresponds to TRBD2 (6 bases). V was trimmed by 5 bases and J by 4 bases, leaving 22 bases between them. Germline CDR1 and CDR2: MDHEN and SYDVKM. This CDR3 is built from 17 residues. The CDR3 region is CASSPNSGRPEADTQYF. CDR3 nucleotides: TGTGCCAGCAGTCCGAACTCTGGGAGGCCAGAAGCAGATACGCAGTATTTT.

This clone has just one count. Within the sample, other DNA sequences also encode this same CDR3. The chain couples TRBV6-6 to TRBJ2-1, with 8 bases lining up with TRBD1. The CDR3 consists of 14 residues. The germline V gene has CDR1 MNHNY and CDR2 SVGAGI (reference sequence). Losses at the gene ends were 9 bases for V and 7 bases for J; bases not matched to a gene: 11. CDR3 region: CASTSGQGANEQFF. CDR3 DNA: TGTGCCAGTACCTCGGGGCAGGGGGCGAATGAGCAGTTCTTC.

DNA of the CDR3: TGTGCCAGCAGCTTCCACGGGTACGAGCAGTACTTC. It translates to CASSFHGYEQYF. The chain is built from TRBV7-9 and TRBJ2-7; D unresolved. V gave up 3 bases and J gave up 4 bases, with 7 bases separating them. Germline V CDR1 and CDR2: SEHNR, FQNEAQ (reference sequence). The CDR3 runs 12 residues.

V gene TRBV9 combines with J gene TRBJ1-5; maybe TRBD1 (5 bases). Germline V CDR1 and CDR2: SGDLS, YYNGEE. V was pared by 4 bases and J by 5 bases, with 13 bases between. The CDR3 is 14 residues long. The CDR3 region has the DNA TGTGCCAGCAGCCCCAACTCGGGGGATCAGCCCCAGCATTTT. Its protein is CASSPNSGDQPQHF.

This chain uses TRBV7-9 with TRBJ2-2; TRBD1 or TRBD2 may be the D gene (5 bases each). Trimming stripped 5 bases from V and 6 bases from J, with 10 bases between. The CDR3 length is 13 residues. Germline V gene sequence: CDR1 SEHNR, CDR2 FQNEAQ (reference sequence). In DNA, the CDR3 is TGTGCCAGCAGCCCATGGGACGCCGGGGAGCTGTTTTTT. Amino acids: CASSPWDAGELFF.

The chain uses TRBV27 and TRBJ1-1; D remains unclear. CDR1 and CDR2 (germline): MNHEY, SMNVEV (reference sequence). Trimming pared 2 bases from V and 1 base from J, leaving 5 bases between. The CDR3 is 13 residues long. CDR3 coding DNA: TGTGCCAGCAGTTTAATCCAGAACACTGAAGCTTTCTTT. This translates into CASSLIQNTEAFF.